This T cell receptor beta chain came from a study of siplizumab effects on memory and regulatory T cells. Study-wide results and limits: An assignable naive or memory phenotype was lacking in roughly 80-96% of proliferating CD4+ or CD8+ clones. Proliferating Tregs in siplizumab cultures were never verified as suppressive. A significant reduction in alloreactive sequences traceable to unstimulated CD4+ memory cells was produced by siplizumab. Naive T cells, seemingly more diverse than memory cells, seemed major alloresponse contributors.

Assay used: immunoSEQ multiplex PCR; TCRdb lists only in-frame clones, some missing. The table shows approximately 98,000 clones, with about 94% occurring only once. About this clone: Its cognate antigen is unknown.

This CDR3 is built from 16 residues. Germline CDR1 and CDR2: SGHRS and YFSETQ. V trimming: 4 bases; J trimming: 7 bases; junction bases outside the gene matches: 10. This sequence was found in a human donor in good health. This sequence joins TRBV5-1 and TRBJ1-4, with TRBD1 identical over 10 bases. The specimen sequenced was non-Treg CD4+ T cells sorted from blood. The CDR3 region has the DNA TGCGCCAGCAGCGTGGGGGACAGGGGACGGGGTGAAAAACTGTTTTTT. Its protein product is CASSVGDRGRGEKLFF.